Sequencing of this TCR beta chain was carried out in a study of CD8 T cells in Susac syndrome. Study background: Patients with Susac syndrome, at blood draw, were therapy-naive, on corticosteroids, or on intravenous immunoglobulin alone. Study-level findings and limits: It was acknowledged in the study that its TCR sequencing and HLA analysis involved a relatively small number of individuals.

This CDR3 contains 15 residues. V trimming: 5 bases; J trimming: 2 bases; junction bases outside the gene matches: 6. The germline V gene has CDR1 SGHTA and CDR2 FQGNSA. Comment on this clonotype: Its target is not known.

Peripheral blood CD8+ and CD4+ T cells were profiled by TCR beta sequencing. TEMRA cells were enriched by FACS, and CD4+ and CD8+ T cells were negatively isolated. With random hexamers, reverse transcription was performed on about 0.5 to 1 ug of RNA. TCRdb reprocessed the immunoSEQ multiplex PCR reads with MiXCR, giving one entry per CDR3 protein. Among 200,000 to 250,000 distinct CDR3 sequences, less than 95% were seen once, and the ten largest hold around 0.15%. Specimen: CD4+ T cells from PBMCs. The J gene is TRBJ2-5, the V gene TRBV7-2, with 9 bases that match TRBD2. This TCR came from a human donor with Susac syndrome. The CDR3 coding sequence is TGTGCCAGCAGCGGCGGGGGGGCAAGGCAAGAGACCCAGTACTTC. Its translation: CASSGGGARQETQYF.